This T cell receptor beta chain was retrieved from a study of T cells expressing NK-cell markers. Overall study: CD3+CD56+NKG2C+, CD3+CD56+NKG2C- and CD3+CD56-NKG2C+ T cells, once sorted, supplied the TCR beta repertoires.

General study results and limits: The dominant NKG2C+ clonotypes represented roughly 1.0-7.5% of CD8+ T cells in over 5 donors. Also leading the CD3+CD56-NKG2C+ fraction in a handful of donors were these clonotypes. It is unclear if expanded NKG2C-expressing clones target HCMV antigens.

About this clonotype: Its antigen is unidentified.

Germline values: CDR1 SQVTM, CDR2 ANQGSEA. This CDR3 contains 14 residues. Using the 5' RACE reads, TCRdb records one entry per CDR3 protein without DNA. Its table lists fewer than 550,000 distinct CDR3 sequences. This clonotype was obtained from a woman in her forties or fifties in good health. The sequencing sample was made of blood T cells: a sorted CD56 or NKG2C T cell subset, CD4+ or CD8+ T cells, or bulk PBMC T cells (not recorded which). J is TRBJ1-5 and V is TRBV29-1; lacking DNA, the TRBD1 call made by TCRdb goes unchecked. This CDR3 reads CSVLLGGSDQPQHF.